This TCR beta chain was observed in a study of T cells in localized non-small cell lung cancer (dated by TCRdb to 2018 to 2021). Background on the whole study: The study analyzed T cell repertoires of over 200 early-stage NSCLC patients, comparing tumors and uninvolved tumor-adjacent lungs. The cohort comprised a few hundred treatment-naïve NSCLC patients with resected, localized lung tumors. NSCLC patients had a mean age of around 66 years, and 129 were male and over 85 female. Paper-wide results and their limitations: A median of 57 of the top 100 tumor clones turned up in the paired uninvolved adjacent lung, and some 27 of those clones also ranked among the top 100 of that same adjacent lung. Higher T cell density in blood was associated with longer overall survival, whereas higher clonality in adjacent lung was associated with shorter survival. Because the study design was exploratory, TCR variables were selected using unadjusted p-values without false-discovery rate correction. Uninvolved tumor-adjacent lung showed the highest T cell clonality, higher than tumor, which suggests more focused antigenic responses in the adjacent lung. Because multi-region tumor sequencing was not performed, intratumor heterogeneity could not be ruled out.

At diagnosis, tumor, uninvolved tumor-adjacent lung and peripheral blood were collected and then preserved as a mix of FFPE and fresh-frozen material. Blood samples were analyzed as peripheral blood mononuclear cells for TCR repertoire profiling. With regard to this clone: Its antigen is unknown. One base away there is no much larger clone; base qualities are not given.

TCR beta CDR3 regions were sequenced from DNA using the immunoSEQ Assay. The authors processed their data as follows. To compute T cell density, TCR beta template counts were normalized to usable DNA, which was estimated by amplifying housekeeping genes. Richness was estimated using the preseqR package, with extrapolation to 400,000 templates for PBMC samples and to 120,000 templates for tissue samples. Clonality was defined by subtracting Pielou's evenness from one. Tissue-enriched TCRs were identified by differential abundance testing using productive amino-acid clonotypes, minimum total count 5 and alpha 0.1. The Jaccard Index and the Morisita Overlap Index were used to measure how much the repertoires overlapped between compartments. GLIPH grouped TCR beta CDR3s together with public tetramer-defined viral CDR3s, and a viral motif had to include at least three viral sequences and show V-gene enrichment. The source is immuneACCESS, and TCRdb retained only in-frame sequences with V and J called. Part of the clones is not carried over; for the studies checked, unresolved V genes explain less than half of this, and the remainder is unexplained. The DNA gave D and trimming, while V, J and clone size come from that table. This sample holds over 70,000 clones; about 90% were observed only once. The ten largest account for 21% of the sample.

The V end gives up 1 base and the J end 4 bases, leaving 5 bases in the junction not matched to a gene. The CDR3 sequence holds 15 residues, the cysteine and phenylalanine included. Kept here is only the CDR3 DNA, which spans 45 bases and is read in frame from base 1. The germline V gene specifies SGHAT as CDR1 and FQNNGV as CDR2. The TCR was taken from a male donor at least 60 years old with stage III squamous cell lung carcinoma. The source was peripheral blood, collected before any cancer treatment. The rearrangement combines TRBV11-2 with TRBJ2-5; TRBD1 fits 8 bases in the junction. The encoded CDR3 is CASSLAGRGRETQYF. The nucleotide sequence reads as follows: TGTGCCAGCAGCTTAGCTGGCAGGGGGCGAGAGACCCAGTACTTC.